This T cell receptor (beta chain) is from a study of preoperative IRX-2 immunotherapy in early breast cancer. This clone was detected once. Documented treatment: preoperative locoregional IRX-2 cytokine immunotherapy. Samples came from a phase Ib trial of preoperative locoregional IRX-2 cytokine immunotherapy. TCRdb's table, derived via immunoSEQ multiplex PCR, lists solely in-frame clones and lacks some. The sample records tens of thousands of clones, roughly 80% being singletons. The CDR3 length is 14 residues. Trimming took 6 bases from V and 6 from J, leaving 18 bases between them. CDR1 and CDR2 from the germline V gene are LNHDA and SQIVND (reference sequence).

J is TRBJ2-7 and V is TRBV19; D call uncertain. The source is a human donor with breast cancer. This material consisted of lymph node tissue, taken from a patient treated with IRX-2 immunotherapy. The CDR3 reads CASSPSLPGPEQYF. For the CDR3, the DNA is TGTGCCAGTAGCCCATCCTTACCAGGTCCCGAGCAGTACTTC.